Below, one T cell receptor beta chain is given with its context. Its target is unknown. This entry comes from a study of OX40 agonist ivuxolimab in advanced cancers. About the research overall: A male proportion of about 84% was recorded, with mean age around 62 years and range roughly 23 to 79.

Only in-frame clones appear in the TCRdb table, and some are missing; sequencing was by immunoSEQ multiplex PCR. Of roughly 60,000 clones listed, roughly 88% are singletons. There are 14 residues in the CDR3. Germline-derived CDR1 and CDR2 are LNHDA and SQIVND (reference sequence). J gave up 5 bases and V 3 bases, and 5 bases lay outside the gene matches. General study points: At doses 0.1 to 3.0 mg/kg, CD4+ and CD8+ clones expanded. Normalized expansion of T-cell clones was also low for some nonresponders. The specificity for antigen of the expanded peripheral T cells was not determined.

Sequenced here: CD4+ or CD8+ T cells sorted from blood, sampled in a trial of the OX40 agonist ivuxolimab. This TCR was sampled from an adult with an advanced solid tumor such as melanoma, head and neck, liver or kidney cancer. V is TRBV19 and J is TRBJ2-5; TRBD1 matches 8 bases. The CDR3 reads CASSIQGADETQYF. In DNA form, the CDR3 reads TGTGCCAGTAGTATTCAGGGGGCTGACGAGACCCAGTACTTC.